What follows describes a single T cell receptor (beta chain). As yet, its antigen is unknown. The record originates from a study of T-cell memory formation after mild COVID-19. V lost 4 bases and J lost 1; bases outside the gene matches: 2. This CDR3 is 15 amino acids long. Looked up from germline, CDR1 is ENHRY and CDR2 is SYGVKD. TCR alpha and TCR beta cDNA libraries carrying sample barcodes and UMIs came from 5'RACE with constant-segment primers. In TCRdb, the 5' RACE reads were re-called with MiXCR into one record per CDR3 protein. The repertoire consists of about 180,000 distinct CDR3 sequences, with about a sixth occurring once and the leading ten covering just over 2%. Study results and caveats: CD4/CD8 balance held among clones contracting day 15 to 85, and later expanders leaned CD4+.

The TCR comes from an adult woman who had mild COVID-19 (a few samples of this study predate the infection). Cell type and time point are not known. The sample consisted of PBMCs or a T cell subset sorted from them (not recorded which). V and J are TRBV10-3 and TRBJ1-2; 11 nucleotides agree with TRBD1. The CDR3 nucleotides read TGTGCCATCAGTGGGACAGGGGGCGATAACTATGGCTACACCTTC. Residues: CAISGTGGDNYGYTF.